This T cell receptor beta chain was identified in a study of blood T cells in healthy people across ages. Each sample yielded at least 6 million isolated PBMCs. Then a second PCR, running about 6 to 11 cycles, was carried out with a sample-barcoded 5' primer and a J-beta primer mix. TCRdb independently ran MiXCR on the 5' RACE reads; one entry per CDR3 protein. The data hold 650,000 to 1,000,000 distinct CDR3 sequences, with approximately 35% observed a single time. This receptor was identified in a man between 18 and 29 years old in good health. What was sequenced was blood.

CDR3 bases: TGTGCCAGCAGCCCACAAATTAAGGCCCTCCACTTT. As protein: CASSPQIKALHF. The J gene is TRBJ1-6, the V gene TRBV11-2; D unresolved. The germline CDR1 and CDR2 sequences are SGHAT and FQNNGV. Trimming left V 5 bases short and J 14 bases short, with 13 bases between. This CDR3 spans 12 amino acids. The whole variable domain, filled in from reference TRBV11-2 and TRBJ1-6, reads EAGVAQSPRYKIIEKRQSVAFWCNPISGHATLYWYQQILGQGPKLLIQFQNNGVVDDSQLPKDRFSAERLKGVDSTLKIQPAKLEDSAVYLCASSPQIKALHFGNGTRLTVT.